These 8 T cell receptor beta chains were all obtained from the same sample, sequenced in a study of blood T cell repertoires in COVID-19. Libraries were prepared by immunoSEQ multiplex PCR; TCRdb keeps only in-frame clonotypes and omits some of them. The sample includes roughly 90,000 clones, approximately 89% seen only once; the top ten take about 2%. Sequencing was carried out using peripheral blood. The receptors were sampled from a man aged 50 to 59 with acute or convalescent COVID-19.

This chain uses TRBV11-2 with TRBJ2-3; TRBD2 matches 7 bases. From germline, CDR1 is SGHAT and CDR2 FQNNGV. The CDR3 spans 18 residues. Trimming at V came to 4 bases and at J to 0 bases, leaving 13 bases not matched to a gene. The CDR3 loop reads CASSSHGRTYSSTDTQYF. CDR3 nucleotides: TGTGCCAGCAGCTCCCACGGGAGGACCTACTCTAGCACAGATACGCAGTATTTT.

The CDR3 loop is CASSGDPGNSPLHF. In nucleotides, the CDR3 is TGTGCCAGCAGTGGAGACCCGGGTAATTCACCCCTCCACTTT. The rearrangement links TRBV2 to TRBJ1-6; no firm D call. Germline CDR1 is SNHLY and CDR2 is FYNNEI. This CDR3 is built from 14 residues. Trimming left V 4 bases short and J 6 bases short, with 10 bases between.

The chain has TRBV7-2 and TRBJ2-7; the match to TRBD1 covers 8 bases. The CDR3 runs to 14 residues. CDR1 is SGHTA and CDR2 is FQGNSA in the germline V gene. With V trimmed by 2 bases and J by 2 bases, 2 bases remained unmatched. CDR3: CASSLQGAAYEQYF. Here the CDR3 DNA reads TGTGCCAGCAGCTTACAGGGGGCCGCCTACGAGCAGTACTTC.

The chain carries TRBV2 and TRBJ2-3; 9 bases align to TRBD2. Germline values: CDR1 SNHLY, CDR2 FYNNEI. The length of the CDR3 is 16 residues. With 6 bases clipped from V and 6 bases from J, the junction kept 13 bases outside the gene matches. As DNA, the CDR3 is TGTGCCAGCAGGGATCCGGGACTAGCTATAGGGGATACGCAGTATTTT. Translating it yields CASRDPGLAIGDTQYF.

In DNA form, the CDR3 reads TGTGCCAGCAGTGGGCAGGGGTCCGACAATGAGCAGTTCTTC. Amino acid sequence: CASSGQGSDNEQFF. The genes are TRBV2 and TRBJ2-1; a possible D gene is TRBD1 (6 bases). V lost 4 bases to trimming and J lost 5 bases, with 12 bases between them. Germline CDR1 and CDR2: SNHLY and FYNNEI. This CDR3 comprises 14 residues. Full variable domain (outside the CDR3, taken from reference TRBV2 and TRBJ2-1): EPEVTQTPSHQVTQMGQEVILRCVPISNHLYFYWYRQILGQKVEFLVSFYNNEISEKSEIFDDQFSVERPDGSNFTLKIRSTKLEDSAMYFCASSGQGSDNEQFFGPGTRLTVL.

This chain connects TRBV14 to TRBJ2-1; 8 positions agree with TRBD1. V shed 1 base, J shed 9 bases, and the junction held 8 bases outside the gene matches. This CDR3 comprises 15 residues. Germline CDR1 SGHDN, CDR2 FVKESK. CDR3 sequence (DNA): TGTGCCAGCAGCCAAGGGGCCAGGGGGCGAGGTGAGCAGTTCTTC. This encodes CASSQGARGRGEQFF.

This chain links TRBV7-9 with TRBJ2-5; perhaps TRBD1 as D (5 bases). The CDR3 spans 14 residues. Between the trimmed V and J ends, which lost 1 base and 7 bases, there was a span of 13 bases. In germline, CDR1 is SEHNR, CDR2 FQNEAQ (reference sequence). CDR3 sequence: CASSLEGHRGTQYF. CDR3 nucleotide sequence: TGTGCCAGCAGCTTAGAGGGGCACCGTGGGACCCAGTACTTC.

The J gene is TRBJ2-2, the V gene TRBV18, with 11 bases identical to TRBD1. Trimming took 1 base from V and 2 from J; bases not matched to a gene: 3. CDR3 length: 17 amino acids. Germline V gene lookup returns CDR1 KGHSH and CDR2 LQKENI. The CDR3 DNA follows: TGTGCCAGCTCACCACAAGGACAGGGGGCCAACACCGGGGAGCTGTTTTTT. It is translated as CASSPQGQGANTGELFF.